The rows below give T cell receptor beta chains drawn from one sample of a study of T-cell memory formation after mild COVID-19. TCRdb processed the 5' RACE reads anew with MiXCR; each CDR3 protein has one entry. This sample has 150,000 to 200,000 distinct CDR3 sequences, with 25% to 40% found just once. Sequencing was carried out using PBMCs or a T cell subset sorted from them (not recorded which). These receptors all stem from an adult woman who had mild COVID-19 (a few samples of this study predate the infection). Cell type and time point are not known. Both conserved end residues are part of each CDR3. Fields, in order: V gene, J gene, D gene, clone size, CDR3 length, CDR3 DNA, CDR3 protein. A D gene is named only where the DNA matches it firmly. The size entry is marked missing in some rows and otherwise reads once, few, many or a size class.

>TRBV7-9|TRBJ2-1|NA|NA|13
TGTGCCAGCAGCTTCCGGGACACCAATGAGCAGTTCTTC
CASSFRDTNEQFF
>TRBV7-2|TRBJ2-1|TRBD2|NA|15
TGTGCCAGCAGCCTTAGCGGGAGTGGGATGAATGAGCAGTTCTTC
CASSLSGSGMNEQFF
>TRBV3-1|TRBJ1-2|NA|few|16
TGTGCCAGCAGCCAAGAGGAGGGAGGGCCTCTTTATGGCTACACCTTC
CASSQEEGGPLYGYTF
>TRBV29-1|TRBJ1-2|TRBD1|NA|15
TGCAGCGTCTGGGCGGGACAGGGTTCGACGTATGGCTACACCTTC
CSVWAGQGSTYGYTF
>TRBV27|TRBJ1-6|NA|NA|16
TGTGCCAGCAGCCTCCGCGGGGCGGTCTATAATTCACCCCTCCACTTT
CASSLRGAVYNSPLHF
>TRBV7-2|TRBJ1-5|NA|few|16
TGTGCCAGCAGCTTAGGTCTAGGCCGATCGAATCAGCCCCAGCATTTT
CASSLGLGRSNQPQHF
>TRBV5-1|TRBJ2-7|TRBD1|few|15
TGCGCCAGCAGCTTGGCGGGACAGACAAGCTACGAGCAGTACTTC
CASSLAGQTSYEQYF
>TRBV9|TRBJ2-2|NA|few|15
TGTGCCAGCAGCGTAGATTACCTGGGGGTCGGGGAGCTGTTTTTT
CASSVDYLGVGELFF
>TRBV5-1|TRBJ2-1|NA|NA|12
TGCGCCAGCAGCTTAACATTGAATGAGCAGTTCTTC
CASSLTLNEQFF
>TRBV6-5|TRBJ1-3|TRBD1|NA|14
TGTGCCAGCAGTTACGCGACAGGGGGAAACACCATATATTTT
CASSYATGGNTIYF
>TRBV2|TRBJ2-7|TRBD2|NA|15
TGTGCCAGCAGTGAAGGGCTAGCGGGAGCCTACGAGCAGTACTTC
CASSEGLAGAYEQYF
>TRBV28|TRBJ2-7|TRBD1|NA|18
TGTGCCAGCAGTTTCCTCTATGTCTTTCGGGGACAGCCCTACGAGCAGTACTTC
CASSFLYVFRGQPYEQYF
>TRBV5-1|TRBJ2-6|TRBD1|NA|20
TGCGCCAGCAGCCAGAGTACAAGGACAGGGGCGATCTCTGGGGCCAACGTCCTGACTTTC
CASSQSTRTGAISGANVLTF
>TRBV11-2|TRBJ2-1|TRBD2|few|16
TGTGCCAGCAGCCATAGCTGGGGGACTACTTACAATGAGCAGTTCTTC
CASSHSWGTTYNEQFF
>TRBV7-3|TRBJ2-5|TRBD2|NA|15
TGTGCCAGCAGCACGACTAGCGGGGAGGGGGAGACCCAGTACTTC
CASSTTSGEGETQYF
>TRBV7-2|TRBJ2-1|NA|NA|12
TGTGCCAGCAGCCCCGGTCGGCGTGAGCAGTTCTTC
CASSPGRREQFF
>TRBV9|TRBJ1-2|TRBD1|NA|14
TGTGCCAGCAGCCCGCAACAGGGGTTCTATGGCTACACCTTC
CASSPQQGFYGYTF
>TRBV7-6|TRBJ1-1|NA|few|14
TGTGCCAGCAGCCCGACTGGAGGGAACACTGAAGCTTTCTTT
CASSPTGGNTEAFF
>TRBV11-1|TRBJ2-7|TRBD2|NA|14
TGTGCCAGCAGCCTGACTAGCGGATTCTACGAGCAGTACTTC
CASSLTSGFYEQYF
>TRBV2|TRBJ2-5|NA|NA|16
TGTGCCAGCAGTGCTTTTAGGGGCGGCATAGAAGAGACCCAGTACTTC
CASSAFRGGIEETQYF
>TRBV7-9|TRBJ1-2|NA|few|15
TGTGCCAGCAGCTTTTTGACACCCGGGCCGAATGGCTACACCTTC
CASSFLTPGPNGYTF
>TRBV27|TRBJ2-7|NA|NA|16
TGTGCCAGCAGTTCATCTCTGAGGGGGGGGCCCTACGAGCAGTACTTC
CASSSSLRGGPYEQYF
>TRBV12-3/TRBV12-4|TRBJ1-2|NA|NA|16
TGTGCCAGCAGTTCTAGTTTAACAGGGTTCAACTATGGCTACACCTTC
CASSSSLTGFNYGYTF